This paragraph covers one T cell receptor (beta chain) sequence. Its antigen remains unknown. This entry is derived from a study of T cells in Graves' hyperthyroidism and ophthalmopathy. Study-level findings and limits: A 13 V-J signature model discriminated ophthalmopathy versus stable hyperthyroidism. Among clonotypes expanded in thyroid above 0.001, most were also found in blood.

Amplification of TCR beta CDR3 regions used RNA as the template. The HTBI primer set drove a first-round RT-PCR of the TCR CDR3. TCRdb called the multiplex PCR reads again in MiXCR, with one record for every CDR3 protein. The sample carries about 700,000 distinct CDR3 sequences, 12% to 15% recorded once. Newly diagnosed hyperthyroidism, duration under 2 months, in patients aged 18 to 65. Uncontrolled infection, other autoimmune disease, pregnancy or lactation barred patients from enrollment. The germline CDR1 and CDR2 sequences are KGHSH and LQKENI. With 0 bases clipped from V and 2 bases from J, the junction kept 12 bases outside the gene matches. The CDR3 extends over 20 amino acids.

The V and J genes are TRBV18 and TRBJ2-1, with 11 bases identical to TRBD2. This clonotype was obtained from a young woman with Graves' hyperthyroidism. The sample was blood. The CDR3 is CASSPPARTSGWDPYNEQFF. The CDR3 nucleotides read TGTGCCAGCTCACCACCGGCGCGGACTAGCGGGTGGGACCCCTACAATGAGCAGTTCTTC.